The 27 T cell receptor beta chains presented below share a single source sample, sequenced in a study of cytotoxic CD8 clonotypes in ibrutinib-treated CLL. The assay was immunoSEQ multiplex PCR, and TCRdb's table has in-frame clones only and misses some. The sample includes a few hundred thousand clones, roughly 80% of them seen just once. Sample: PBMCs, taken before ibrutinib treatment. The receptors stem from a human donor with chronic lymphocytic leukemia.

This rearrangement joins TRBV5-1 to TRBJ1-1, with D unresolved. Looked up from germline, CDR1 is SGHRS and CDR2 is YFSETQ. CDR3 length equals 14 residues. Trimming removed 1 base at V and 1 base at J, with 8 bases between. Here the CDR3 DNA reads TGCGCCAGCAGCTTGAGGGATAAGAACACTGAAGCTTTCTTT. Amino acids: CASSLRDKNTEAFF.

The CDR3 region has the DNA TGTGCCAGCAGGAGGACTAGCACAAACCACTACGAGCAGTACTTC. Translated: CASRRTSTNHYEQYF. The gene calls are TRBV6-5 and TRBJ2-7, with 8 bases identical to TRBD2. The CDR3 runs to 15 residues. Germline loops: CDR1 MNHEY, CDR2 SVGAGI. V gave up 6 bases and J gave up 3 bases; unmatched junction bases: 10.

The genes are TRBV27 and TRBJ1-5; tentative D call: TRBD1 (6 bases). The V end lost 6 bases, the J end lost 3 bases, and 21 bases lay between the germline ends. The length of the CDR3 is 17 residues. Germline lookup yields CDR1 MNHEY and CDR2 SMNVEV (reference sequence). The chain's CDR3 is CASSLGWPGHLNQPQHF. Written as DNA, the CDR3 is TGTGCCAGCAGCTTAGGGTGGCCGGGACACCTCAATCAGCCCCAGCATTTT.

The chain combines TRBV19 with TRBJ2-7; 9 bases agree with TRBD1. Germline V lookup: CDR1 LNHDA, CDR2 SQIVND (reference sequence). The trim removed 3 bases at V and 6 bases at J, leaving 12 bases unmatched. This CDR3 contains 16 residues. CDR3 bases: TGTGCCAGTAGTATTTTATCCGGGACAGGGACCTCCGAGCAGTACTTC. Translating gives CASSILSGTGTSEQYF.

This clone was detected once. The chain carries TRBV21-1 and TRBJ2-7; the table names TRBD1, a call not compared with the DNA. TRBV21-1 is given as a pseudogene. The CDR3 consists of 14 residues. The CDR3 DNA follows: TGTGCCAGCAGCATGGAAGGCAGGGCCTACGAGCAGTACTTC. Translating gives CASSMEGRAYEQYF.

The chain joins TRBV5-6 to TRBJ2-1; 9 nucleotides match TRBD2. The CDR3 contains 17 residues. V was clipped by 4 bases and J by 0 bases; unmatched bases: 8. The germline gives CDR1 SGHDT, CDR2 YYEEEE. The CDR3 is CASSLTSGQISYNEQFF. For the CDR3, the DNA is TGTGCCAGCAGCCTGACTAGCGGCCAAATCTCCTACAATGAGCAGTTCTTC.

The gene calls are TRBV19 and TRBJ2-5; 10 bases map to TRBD1. The CDR3 extends over 16 amino acids. Germline V CDR1 and CDR2: LNHDA, SQIVND (reference sequence). The J segment lost 0 bases and the V segment lost 5 bases, leaving 6 bases of the junction unmatched. This chain's CDR3 is CASSPRQGANQETQYF. The DNA of the CDR3 is TGTGCCAGTAGTCCTCGACAGGGGGCAAACCAAGAGACCCAGTACTTC.

This clone was seen a few times. CDR3 DNA: TGTGCCAGTAGTATTACAGGGTATCAGCCCCAGCATTTT. Protein sequence: CASSITGYQPQHF. This chain connects TRBV19 to TRBJ1-5; D may be TRBD1 (6 bases). CDR1 and CDR2 (germline): LNHDA, SQIVND (reference sequence). The CDR3 length is 13 residues. Trimming took off 3 bases at V and 5 bases at J, with 8 bases between the two ends.

This chain links TRBV9 with TRBJ2-3; TRBD1 matches 7 bases. V was pared by 4 bases and J by 3 bases, with 14 bases of the junction left unmatched. CDR1 is SGDLS and CDR2 is YYNGEE in the germline V gene. This CDR3 spans 17 amino acids. CDR3 amino acids: CASSTSPGTVSTDTQYF. The CDR3 coding sequence is TGTGCCAGCAGCACCTCACCCGGGACAGTGAGTACAGATACGCAGTATTTT.

The count of this clone is one. The chain carries TRBV7-2 and TRBJ2-3; D possibly corresponds to TRBD2 (5 bases). CDR3 size: 14 residues. Germline V lookup: CDR1 SGHTA, CDR2 FQGNSA. Trimming stripped 4 bases from V and 1 base from J, with 9 bases between. Here the CDR3 DNA reads TGTGCCAGCAGCTACCGGGGAGGCACAGATACGCAGTATTTT. It is translated as CASSYRGGTDTQYF.

The V gene is TRBV19, the J gene TRBJ1-4, with 8 bases aligning to TRBD1. The CDR3 totals 18 residues. With V trimmed by 3 bases and J by 0 bases, 9 bases remained unmatched. In germline, CDR1 is LNHDA, CDR2 SQIVND (reference sequence). The CDR3 region is CASSILEDRGATNEKLFF. CDR3 DNA sequence: TGTGCCAGTAGTATTCTCGAAGACAGGGGTGCAACTAATGAAAAACTGTTTTTT.

This clone was counted a single time. The J gene is TRBJ2-2, the V gene TRBV9; perhaps TRBD1 as D (5 bases). Looked up from germline, CDR1 is SGDLS and CDR2 is YYNGEE. The CDR3 covers 16 residues. V gave up 0 bases and J gave up 6 bases, with 15 bases separating them. CDR3 loop: CASSVAPQGGSGELFF. The DNA of the CDR3 is TGTGCCAGCAGCGTAGCTCCGCAGGGCGGATCCGGGGAGCTGTTTTTT.

The rearrangement links TRBV29-1 to TRBJ1-2; D is ambiguous. The CDR3 has 16 amino acids. V lost 4 bases and J 5 bases, leaving 23 bases between the germline ends. From germline, CDR1 is SQVTM and CDR2 ANQGSEA. The CDR3 DNA follows: TGCAGCGTTGGAGACCTGGGGAGGAGATCGGGATATGGCTACACCTTC. Translation: CSVGDLGRRSGYGYTF.

V and J are TRBV2 and TRBJ2-3, with D perhaps assigned TRBD1 or TRBD2 (5 bases each). CDR1 SNHLY and CDR2 FYNNEI come from the germline V gene. This CDR3 comprises 15 residues. The V end was cut by 9 bases, the J end by 6 bases, with 22 bases between. The DNA of the CDR3 is TGTGCCAGTACCCCGGGACCTCAGCACATCGATACGCAGTATTTT. This gives the protein CASTPGPQHIDTQYF.

V and J are TRBV10-3 and TRBJ1-2; possible D gene TRBD1, 5 bases. CDR3 length: 14 amino acids. Germline CDR1 ENHRY, CDR2 SYGVKD. V was shortened by 4 bases and J by 4 bases, with 13 bases between the two germline ends. The CDR3 reads CAISAGGELYGYTF. The CDR3 DNA is TGTGCCATCAGTGCCGGGGGGGAGCTCTATGGCTACACCTTC.

The chain is built from TRBV9 and TRBJ2-4; D perhaps matches TRBD1 (5 bases). V dropped 3 bases and J dropped 7 bases, with 17 bases sitting between them. The CDR3 is 15 amino acids. Germline CDR1 is SGDLS and CDR2 is YYNGEE. The CDR3 sequence: CASSGTTGLGNIQYF. The CDR3 DNA follows: TGTGCCAGCAGCGGAACAACAGGTTTAGGGAACATTCAGTACTTC. The variable domain in full, with the rest retrieved from reference TRBV9 and TRBJ2-4, is DSGVTQTPKHLITATGQRVTLRCSPRSGDLSVYWYQQSLDQGLQFLIQYYNGEERAKGNILERFSAQQFPDLHSELNLSSLELGDSALYFCASSGTTGLGNIQYFGAGTRLSVL.

This clone came up once. The chain is built from TRBV5-1 and TRBJ2-3; 11 bases line up with TRBD2. Per the germline V gene, CDR1 is SGHRS and CDR2 is YFSETQ. The CDR3 length is 16 residues. V lost 4 bases and J lost 3; bases outside the gene matches: 7. CDR3 sequence (DNA): TGCGCCAGCAGCCCCGTAGCGGGAGGGATGACAGATACGCAGTATTTT. Encoded protein: CASSPVAGGMTDTQYF.

This sequence joins TRBV27 and TRBJ2-5; tentatively, D is TRBD1 (5 bases). The germline V and J ends were trimmed by 2 bases and 5 bases, with 9 bases remaining between them. Germline lookup yields CDR1 MNHEY and CDR2 SMNVEV (reference sequence). The CDR3 loop spans 13 amino acids. CDR3 in amino acids: CASSLGAVETQYF. The CDR3 DNA reads as TGTGCCAGCAGTTTAGGGGCAGTGGAGACCCAGTACTTC.

The gene calls are TRBV28 and TRBJ1-5, with 7 nucleotides matching TRBD1. The CDR3 runs 16 residues. Germline V gives CDR1 MDHEN, CDR2 SYDVKM. V lost 5 bases to trimming and J lost 5 bases; unmatched junction nucleotides: 12. This chain's CDR3 is CASSALGQRTYQPQHF. CDR3 bases: TGTGCCAGCAGTGCCCTGGGACAGAGGACCTATCAGCCCCAGCATTTT.

The genes are TRBV11-2 and TRBJ2-3, with 7 nucleotides matching TRBD1. Germline V gene data show CDR1 as SGHAT and CDR2 as FQNNGV. The CDR3 length is 15 residues. The J segment lost 2 bases and the V segment lost 5 bases, leaving 7 bases of the junction unmatched. The CDR3 is CASSPMDRITDTQYF. The CDR3 DNA reads TGTGCCAGCAGCCCGATGGACAGGATCACAGATACGCAGTATTTT.

This chain joins TRBV30 and TRBJ1-1; 10 positions agree with TRBD1. The germline gives CDR1 GTSNPN, CDR2 SVGIG (reference sequence). This CDR3 has 13 residues. V lost 4 bases to trimming and J lost 12 bases; unmatched junction nucleotides: 11. CDR3 sequence reads: CAWTPRGTGVPFF. CDR3 DNA sequence: TGTGCCTGGACCCCTAGGGGGACAGGGGTGCCTTTCTTT.

The chain uses TRBV19 and TRBJ2-7; D not certain. CDR1 is LNHDA, CDR2 SQIVND, per germline (reference sequence). The CDR3 is made up of 14 amino acids. Trimming pared 8 bases from V and 2 bases from J, leaving 16 bases between. For the CDR3, the DNA is TGTGCCAGTTCCCCCGCGCTAGGGCCCTACGAGCAGTACTTC. This codes for CASSPALGPYEQYF.

V and J are TRBV7-3 and TRBJ1-1, with TRBD1 matching over 7 bases. V lost 5 bases and J lost 1; bases outside the gene matches: 7. Germline V lookup: CDR1 SGHTA, CDR2 FQGTGA. CDR3 size: 15 residues. Here the CDR3 DNA reads TGTGCCAGCAGCCTTCAGGGGGTAGGGAACACTGAAGCTTTCTTT. Translating gives CASSLQGVGNTEAFF.

This clone occurred once. The chain has TRBV19 and TRBJ1-2, with 7 bases lining up with TRBD1. The V gene's germline CDR1 is LNHDA and CDR2 SQIVND (reference sequence). The length of the CDR3 is 13 residues. V lost 10 bases to trimming and J lost 0 bases; unmatched junction nucleotides: 5. CDR3 coding DNA: TGTGCCACCGCGGACAGGCCTAACTATGGCTACACCTTC. It specifies CATADRPNYGYTF.

The chain is built from TRBV18 and TRBJ2-7, with TRBD2 as a possible D gene (6 bases). Trimming removed 2 bases at V and 1 base at J, with 12 bases between. Germline CDR1 KGHSH, CDR2 LQKENI. CDR3 size: 15 residues. The CDR3 here is CASSPGTGLSYEQYF. CDR3 nucleotides: TGTGCCAGCTCACCAGGGACGGGACTGTCCTACGAGCAGTACTTC.

The CDR3 is CASSLRGWNQPQHF. The CDR3 DNA is TGTGCCAGCAGCTTGCGGGGGTGGAATCAGCCCCAGCATTTT. The J gene is TRBJ1-5, the V gene TRBV5-8; possible D gene TRBD1, 5 bases. Looked up from germline, CDR1 is SGHTS and CDR2 is YDEGEE. The CDR3 spans 14 residues. V was trimmed by 1 base and J by 4 bases, leaving 9 bases between them.

The CDR3 nucleotides are TGTGCCAGCAGCTCCGGTTCTGACCCGAACACTGAAGCTTTCTTT. This translates into CASSSGSDPNTEAFF. This rearrangement joins TRBV7-9 to TRBJ1-1; D call uncertain. Looked up from germline, CDR1 is SEHNR and CDR2 is FQNEAQ (reference sequence). Trimming removed 4 bases from V and 1 base from J, with 13 bases in between. There are 15 residues in the CDR3.